This T cell receptor beta chain was recorded in a study of siplizumab effects on memory and regulatory T cells. A note on this clone: As yet, its antigen is unknown.

The protocol was immunoSEQ multiplex PCR, while the TCRdb copy is restricted to in-frame clones and leaves out a portion. Of 57,000 or so clones detected, around 80% appear once; the ten largest clones hold about 0.4%. Regarding the study as a whole: No naive or memory phenotype could be assigned to roughly 75-97% of proliferating clones. Proliferating Tregs from siplizumab cultures lacked functional confirmation of suppression.

Material for sequencing was memory CD4+ T cells sorted from blood. This receptor was taken from a human donor in good health.

CDR3 loop: CAKASGGMYNEQFF. CDR3 DNA: TGTGCTAAGGCTAGCGGGGGCATGTACAATGAGCAGTTCTTC. The V call is TRBV30, the J call TRBJ2-1; 10 bases map to TRBD2. This CDR3 is 14 amino acids long. Per germline, CDR1 GTSNPN and CDR2 SVGIG (reference sequence).